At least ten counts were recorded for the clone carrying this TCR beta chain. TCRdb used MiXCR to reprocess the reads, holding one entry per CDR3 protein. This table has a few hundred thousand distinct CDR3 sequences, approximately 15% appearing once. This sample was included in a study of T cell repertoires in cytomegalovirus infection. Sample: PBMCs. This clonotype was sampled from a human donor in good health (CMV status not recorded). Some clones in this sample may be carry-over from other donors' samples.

The CDR3 loop reads CASSQGTGKAFF. In DNA, the CDR3 is TGCGCCAGCAGCCAAGGGACGGGGAAAGCTTTCTTT. The chain joins TRBV4-3 to TRBJ1-1; D not resolved. The CDR3 extends over 12 amino acids. In germline, CDR1 is LGHNA, CDR2 YSLEER. Trimming took off 1 base at V and 9 bases at J, with 9 bases between the two ends.